This T cell receptor (beta chain) derives from a study of control samples from healthy donors and cancer patients. Libraries were prepared by immunoSEQ multiplex PCR; TCRdb keeps only in-frame clonotypes and omits some of them. The table shows around 94,000 clones, with roughly nine tenths occurring only once. V lost 0 bases to trimming and J lost 4 bases, with 6 bases between them. This CDR3 contains 13 residues. The V gene's germline CDR1 is SGHAT and CDR2 FQNNGV. The clonotype was recovered from a woman aged 45-59 years in good health. Sequencing was performed on blood. The chain links TRBV11-2 to TRBJ2-5; no reliable D call. The CDR3 is CASSLDRPETQYF. CDR3 bases: TGTGCCAGCAGCTTAGACAGGCCAGAGACCCAGTACTTC. The whole variable domain, filled in from reference TRBV11-2 and TRBJ2-5, reads EAGVAQSPRYKIIEKRQSVAFWCNPISGHATLYWYQQILGQGPKLLIQFQNNGVVDDSQLPKDRFSAERLKGVDSTLKIQPAKLEDSAVYLCASSLDRPETQYFGPGTRLLVL.